Listed below are T cell receptor beta chains from one sample, sequenced in a study of blood T cell repertoires in COVID-19. Measured with immunoSEQ multiplex PCR; TCRdb has only the in-frame clones, and not every one. The sample has under 55,000 clones; more than 80% are singletons. Sequencing was performed on peripheral blood. These receptors all come from a human donor in a cohort sampled during active COVID-19. CDR3s include the opening cysteine and the closing phenylalanine or tryptophan. The order of the fields is clone size, V gene, D gene, J gene, CDR3 protein, CDR3 DNA. A D gene is named only where the DNA matches it firmly. For some rows the clone size is stated as once, few or many, or as a class when expanded; others skip it.

abundance: .
v_gene: TRBV5-1
d_gene: TRBD2
j_gene: TRBJ2-2
CDR3aa: CASSSGLVSTGELFF
CDR3nt: TGCGCCAGCAGCTCGGGACTAGTCAGCACCGGGGAGCTGTTTTTT

abundance: .
v_gene: TRBV7-2
d_gene: .
j_gene: TRBJ1-5
CDR3aa: CASSSGSFNYQPQHF
CDR3nt: TGTGCCAGCAGCTCGGGAAGTTTTAACTATCAGCCCCAGCATTTT

abundance: .
v_gene: TRBV16
d_gene: .
j_gene: TRBJ2-4
CDR3aa: CASSQSQGPNIQYF
CDR3nt: TGTGCCAGCAGCCAATCTCAGGGGCCGAACATTCAGTACTTC

abundance: .
v_gene: TRBV28
d_gene: .
j_gene: TRBJ1-2
CDR3aa: CASRSGNYGYTF
CDR3nt: TGTGCCAGCAGATCCGGGAACTATGGCTACACCTTC

abundance: once
v_gene: TRBV19
d_gene: TRBD1
j_gene: TRBJ1-4
CDR3aa: CASSDRTGNNEKLFF
CDR3nt: TGTGCCAGTAGCGATAGGACAGGCAATAATGAAAAACTGTTTTTT

abundance: once
v_gene: TRBV7-8
d_gene: .
j_gene: TRBJ2-7
CDR3aa: CASSENPGSYEQYF
CDR3nt: TGTGCCAGCAGCGAAAACCCCGGTTCCTACGAGCAGTACTTC

abundance: once
v_gene: TRBV4-1
d_gene: .
j_gene: TRBJ2-5
CDR3aa: CASSSWRIGQGAQYF
CDR3nt: TGCGCCAGCAGCTCATGGCGCATAGGCCAAGGGGCCCAGTACTTC

abundance: .
v_gene: TRBV20-1
d_gene: TRBD2
j_gene: TRBJ2-3
CDR3aa: CSASQGTSGGLSTDTQYF
CDR3nt: TGCAGTGCTAGTCAAGGAACTAGCGGGGGGCTCAGCACAGATACGCAGTATTTT

abundance: .
v_gene: TRBV7-2
d_gene: .
j_gene: TRBJ1-4
CDR3aa: CASSPTRGGGLGEKLFF
CDR3nt: TGTGCCAGCAGCCCCACCCGCGGGGGGGGGCTAGGTGAAAAACTGTTTTTT

abundance: .
v_gene: TRBV4-2
d_gene: TRBD2
j_gene: TRBJ2-1
CDR3aa: CASRRDYHNEQFF
CDR3nt: TGTGCCAGCAGGAGGGACTACCACAATGAGCAGTTCTTC

abundance: few
v_gene: TRBV11-2
d_gene: .
j_gene: TRBJ1-5
CDR3aa: CASSLHTYQPQHF
CDR3nt: TGTGCCAGCAGCTTACACACCTATCAGCCCCAGCATTTT

abundance: .
v_gene: TRBV28
d_gene: .
j_gene: TRBJ1-2
CDR3aa: CASSFYHQGNYGYTF
CDR3nt: TGTGCCAGCAGTTTCTACCACCAGGGGAACTATGGCTACACCTTC

abundance: .
v_gene: TRBV2
d_gene: TRBD1
j_gene: TRBJ2-4
CDR3aa: CASSLDRGIAKNIQYF
CDR3nt: TGTGCCAGCAGTCTAGACAGGGGAATAGCCAAAAACATTCAGTACTTC

abundance: .
v_gene: TRBV7-9
d_gene: .
j_gene: TRBJ1-4
CDR3aa: CASSLEEGINEKLFF
CDR3nt: TGTGCCAGCAGCTTAGAAGAGGGCATTAATGAAAAACTGTTTTTT

abundance: .
v_gene: TRBV30
d_gene: .
j_gene: TRBJ1-2
CDR3aa: CAWSVQPAYGYTF
CDR3nt: TGTGCCTGGAGTGTACAGCCAGCCTATGGCTACACCTTC

abundance: .
v_gene: TRBV28
d_gene: .
j_gene: TRBJ2-5
CDR3aa: CASSRLGGQEAQYF
CDR3nt: TGTGCCAGCAGTCGCCTAGGCGGCCAAGAGGCCCAGTACTTC

abundance: .
v_gene: TRBV6-5
d_gene: .
j_gene: TRBJ2-7
CDR3aa: CASRRDWVYEQYF
CDR3nt: TGTGCCAGCAGGCGGGACTGGGTCTACGAGCAGTACTTC

abundance: .
v_gene: TRBV7-3
d_gene: TRBD2
j_gene: TRBJ2-5
CDR3aa: CASSLAGRQETQYF
CDR3nt: TGTGCCAGCAGCCTAGCGGGGAGGCAAGAGACCCAGTACTTC

abundance: .
v_gene: TRBV19
d_gene: .
j_gene: TRBJ2-7
CDR3aa: CASSIDPHRTDSYEQYF
CDR3nt: TGTGCCAGTAGTATAGATCCACACAGGACCGATTCCTACGAGCAGTACTTC

abundance: .
v_gene: TRBV18
d_gene: .
j_gene: TRBJ1-4
CDR3aa: CASSPEVQDEKLFF
CDR3nt: TGTGCCAGCTCACCAGAAGTACAGGATGAAAAACTGTTTTTT

abundance: .
v_gene: TRBV19
d_gene: .
j_gene: TRBJ2-3
CDR3aa: CASRYWGQGTDTQYF
CDR3nt: TGTGCCAGTAGGTATTGGGGACAAGGCACAGATACGCAGTATTTT

abundance: .
v_gene: TRBV2
d_gene: .
j_gene: TRBJ2-7
CDR3aa: CASRDRASYEQYF
CDR3nt: TGTGCCAGCAGGGACAGAGCCTCCTACGAGCAGTACTTC

abundance: .
v_gene: TRBV23-1
d_gene: .
j_gene: TRBJ1-5
CDR3aa: CASRPTGTGQPQHF
CDR3nt: TGCGCCAGCAGACCAACAGGTACGGGTCAGCCCCAGCATTTT

abundance: .
v_gene: TRBV29-1
d_gene: .
j_gene: TRBJ2-3
CDR3aa: CSVVGSTDTQYF
CDR3nt: TGCAGCGTTGTGGGCAGCACAGATACGCAGTATTTT

abundance: .
v_gene: TRBV7-2
d_gene: .
j_gene: TRBJ1-1
CDR3aa: CASSLDSPEAFF
CDR3nt: TGTGCCAGCAGCTTGGACAGTCCTGAAGCTTTCTTT

abundance: .
v_gene: TRBV4-1
d_gene: .
j_gene: TRBJ2-1
CDR3aa: CASSQETSFYNEQFF
CDR3nt: TGCGCCAGCAGCCAAGAAACGAGCTTCTATAATGAGCAGTTCTTC

abundance: .
v_gene: TRBV9
d_gene: .
j_gene: TRBJ1-1
CDR3aa: CASSRGAAEAFF
CDR3nt: TGTGCCAGCAGCCGGGGGGCGGCTGAAGCTTTCTTT

abundance: .
v_gene: TRBV3-1/TRBV3-2
d_gene: .
j_gene: TRBJ2-3
CDR3aa: CASSQFPGMDTQYF
CDR3nt: TGTGCCAGCAGCCAATTCCCAGGGATGGATACGCAGTATTTT

abundance: .
v_gene: TRBV28
d_gene: .
j_gene: TRBJ1-1
CDR3aa: CASGGGPEAFF
CDR3nt: TGTGCCAGCGGGGGGGGACCCGAAGCTTTCTTT

abundance: .
v_gene: TRBV6-5
d_gene: TRBD2
j_gene: TRBJ2-5
CDR3aa: CASSYDPGGSETQYF
CDR3nt: TGTGCCAGCAGTTACGATCCGGGGGGGTCGGAGACCCAGTACTTC

abundance: .
v_gene: TRBV10-2
d_gene: .
j_gene: TRBJ2-1
CDR3aa: CASSEGDLHEQFF
CDR3nt: TGCGCCAGCTCCGAGGGGGACCTTCATGAGCAGTTCTTC

abundance: .
v_gene: TRBV30
d_gene: .
j_gene: TRBJ1-6
CDR3aa: CALASSYNSPLHF
CDR3nt: TGTGCCCTGGCTAGCTCCTATAATTCACCCCTCCACTTT

abundance: .
v_gene: TRBV6-5
d_gene: .
j_gene: TRBJ2-7
CDR3aa: CASSTNGGTYEQYF
CDR3nt: TGTGCCAGCAGTACAAACGGGGGAACCTACGAGCAGTACTTC

abundance: .
v_gene: TRBV5-4
d_gene: .
j_gene: TRBJ1-6
CDR3aa: CASSWGRDTTNSPLHF
CDR3nt: TGTGCCAGCAGCTGGGGGAGGGATACGACGAATTCACCCCTCCACTTT

abundance: once
v_gene: TRBV6-5
d_gene: TRBD1
j_gene: TRBJ2-3
CDR3aa: CASSSGQTTDTQYF
CDR3nt: TGTGCCAGCAGCTCGGGACAGACCACAGATACGCAGTATTTT

abundance: .
v_gene: TRBV11-2
d_gene: .
j_gene: TRBJ1-2
CDR3aa: CASSLVDTFNYGYTF
CDR3nt: TGTGCCAGCAGCTTAGTGGACACCTTCAACTATGGCTACACCTTC

abundance: .
v_gene: TRBV6-5
d_gene: .
j_gene: TRBJ1-1
CDR3aa: CASSYTGSREAFF
CDR3nt: TGTGCCAGCAGTTACACAGGGAGCCGTGAAGCTTTCTTT

abundance: once
v_gene: TRBV12-3/TRBV12-4
d_gene: .
j_gene: TRBJ1-5
CDR3aa: CASTRQNQPQHF
CDR3nt: TGTGCCAGCACCCGACAGAATCAGCCCCAGCATTTT

abundance: .
v_gene: TRBV6-5
d_gene: TRBD1
j_gene: TRBJ2-7
CDR3aa: CASSYRAGGSVNEQYF
CDR3nt: TGTGCCAGCAGTTACAGGGCAGGGGGTAGTGTCAACGAGCAGTACTTC